One sample yielded the 7 T cell receptor beta chains listed below, sequenced in a study of blood T cell repertoires in COVID-19. Assay used: immunoSEQ multiplex PCR; TCRdb lists only in-frame clones, some missing. The table has around 300,000 clones, over 75% seen once. Source material: peripheral blood. Receptors were obtained from a human donor in a cohort sampled during active COVID-19.

The chain's CDR3 is CASSVNGVNAEAFF. DNA for the CDR3: TGTGCCAGCAGCGTAAACGGGGTTAACGCTGAAGCTTTCTTT. This chain joins TRBV7-9 and TRBJ1-1; D is unresolved. Trimming pared 5 bases from V and 6 bases from J, leaving 16 bases between. CDR1 SEHNR and CDR2 FQNEAQ come from the germline V gene (reference sequence). The CDR3 covers 14 residues.

The rearrangement links TRBV6-1 to TRBJ2-7; unclear D gene. The CDR3 loop spans 15 amino acids. Germline CDR1 MNHNS, CDR2 SASEGT. The V gene lost 0 bases and the J gene lost 3 bases, with 12 bases spanning the gap. The CDR3 DNA reads as TGTGCCAGCAGTGAAGCTAGCTTTTCGGTCTACGAGCAGTACTTC. Translation: CASSEASFSVYEQYF.

This clone was detected only once. The chain recombines TRBV7-9 with TRBJ2-7, with a weak D call TRBD2 (5 bases). The ends were cut back, 4 bases at V and 3 bases at J, with 13 bases in the middle. Germline assignment: CDR1 SEHNR and CDR2 FQNEAQ (reference sequence). The CDR3 totals 14 residues. This CDR3 reads CASSYRGSLYEQYF. CDR3 sequence (DNA): TGTGCCAGCAGCTACCGGGGTTCCCTCTACGAGCAGTACTTC.

This clone was seen a single time. The V and J genes are TRBV9 and TRBJ1-3, with 7 nucleotides matching TRBD1. The germline CDR1 and CDR2 sequences are SGDLS and YYNGEE. With V trimmed by 0 bases and J by 0 bases, 6 bases remained unmatched. There are 17 residues in the CDR3. CDR3 loop: CASSVGGQTSSGNTIYF. CDR3 nucleotide sequence: TGTGCCAGCAGCGTAGGGGGACAGACCTCCTCTGGAAACACCATATATTTT.

The rearrangement links TRBV10-3 to TRBJ2-5; D unresolved. V shed 3 bases and J shed 2 bases, with 7 bases lying between them. The CDR3 is 13 amino acids. Germline lookup yields CDR1 ENHRY and CDR2 SYGVKD. The CDR3 DNA reads TGTGCCATCAGTGATATGGCACAAGAGACCCAGTACTTC. Protein product: CAISDMAQETQYF.

This clone was recorded only once. The chain is built from TRBV4-1 and TRBJ1-5, with D uncertain. The length of the CDR3 is 13 residues. Germline V lookup: CDR1 MGHRA, CDR2 YSYEKL. V lost 0 bases and J 6 bases, leaving 6 bases between the germline ends. This CDR3 reads CASSQDSVQPQHF. Written as DNA, the CDR3 is TGCGCCAGCAGCCAAGATTCCGTTCAGCCCCAGCATTTT.

This chain uses TRBV6-5 with TRBJ1-1; TRBD1 matches at 9 bases. Germline CDR1 MNHEY, CDR2 SVGAGI. The CDR3 loop spans 16 amino acids. The ends lost 2 bases at V and 4 bases at J; junction bases unmatched: 8. The CDR3 sequence: CASSYGYRGLGTEAFF. The CDR3 DNA reads TGTGCCAGCAGTTACGGGTACAGGGGGCTAGGCACTGAAGCTTTCTTT.